In its sample, the clone carrying this T cell receptor (delta chain) is medium-sized. This probably arose from a read error, given a far larger clone one base away. Within the sample, other DNA sequences also encode this same CDR3. TCRdb repeated clone calling on the multiplex PCR reads with CATT. The table has 150 or so delta-chain clones, 4.6% seen once. Sequencing used genomic DNA taken from PBMCs of patients and controls. With 0 bases clipped from V and 0 bases from J, the junction kept 9 bases outside the gene matches. This CDR3 has 19 amino acids. The germline V gene encodes CDR1 GEAIGNYY and CDR2 EKD. The sample is drawn from a study of gamma delta lymphoproliferative disorders and STAT genes.

This clonotype was sampled from a human donor with gamma-delta T-cell large granular lymphocyte leukemia. J is TRDJ1 and V is TRDV2; 13 bases fit TRDD3. Sequencing used blood. CDR3 region: CACDTLLGDTRSNTDKLIF. The CDR3 DNA sequence: TGTGCCTGTGACACCTTACTGGGGGATACGCGCAGTAACACCGATAAACTCATCTTT.